The 15 T cell receptor beta chains below come from one sample, sequenced in a study of blood T cell repertoires in COVID-19. Sequenced by immunoSEQ multiplex PCR; TCRdb stores in-frame clones only, minus some. Counted here are some 150,000 clones, about 85% occurring once; the ten biggest clones make up around 1.5%. The sequenced material came from peripheral blood. These receptors were obtained from a human donor in a cohort sampled during active COVID-19.

Remarks on this clone: The junction does not match germline at one end; this may be a read error. The V and J genes are TRBV7-7 and TRBJ2-2, with D tentatively TRBD1 (6 bases). The CDR3 totals 17 residues. CDR1 and CDR2 from the germline V gene are SSHAT and FNYEAQ (reference sequence). CDR3 nucleotide sequence: TGTGCTAGCAGTCCCATCGCGGGCAGGGGCGCCCCCGGGGAGCTGTTTTTT. It specifies CASSPIAGRGAPGELFF.

A single count supports this clone. The chain combines TRBV11-2 with TRBJ2-3; D not resolved. The length of the CDR3 is 14 residues. CDR1 is SGHAT and CDR2 is FQNNGV in the germline V gene. The ends were cut back, 3 bases at V and 2 bases at J, with 9 bases in the middle. The DNA for the CDR3 is TGTGCCAGCAGCTTTAGCTCCTACACAGATACGCAGTATTTT. It encodes CASSFSSYTDTQYF.

This clone turned up a few times. V usage is TRBV3-1 (or the pseudogene TRBV3-2) and J usage is TRBJ2-5, with 9 bases that match TRBD2. This CDR3 has 14 amino acids. V gave up 6 bases and J gave up 4 bases; unmatched junction bases: 6. In germline, CDR1 is LGHDT, CDR2 YNNKEL (reference sequence). Here the CDR3 reads CASRLSGRGETQYF. CDR3 coding DNA: TGTGCCAGCAGACTTAGCGGGAGAGGAGAGACCCAGTACTTC.

The chain links TRBV7-6 to TRBJ2-7, with 7 positions matching TRBD2. Germline V gives CDR1 SGHVS, CDR2 FNYEAQ. V shed 2 bases and J 3 bases; nucleotides not matched to a gene: 7. The CDR3 is made up of 15 amino acids. CDR3 region: CASSLNAGVFYEQYF. The CDR3 DNA is TGTGCCAGCAGCTTAAATGCGGGAGTTTTCTACGAGCAGTACTTC.

This rearrangement joins TRBV28 to TRBJ2-7, with D unresolved. CDR1 is MDHEN, CDR2 SYDVKM, per germline. The CDR3 length is 15 residues. Trimming pared 6 bases from V and 2 bases from J, leaving 17 bases between. The chain's CDR3 is CASSSDSTPTYEQYF. The DNA for the CDR3 is TGTGCCAGCAGCTCCGACTCGACTCCCACCTACGAGCAGTACTTC.

This clone showed up just a few times. The V call is TRBV19, the J call TRBJ2-3; a weak D match, TRBD2 (5 bases). The CDR3 totals 17 residues. The V gene's germline CDR1 is LNHDA and CDR2 SQIVND (reference sequence). Deletions cut 1 base from V and 4 bases from J, with 18 bases between. This CDR3 is CASSIARGSRRSDTQYF. CDR3 sequence (DNA): TGTGCCAGTAGTATAGCTAGAGGGTCACGGCGATCAGATACGCAGTATTTT.

This clone occurred once. This chain uses TRBV2 with TRBJ2-7, with 8 bases lining up with TRBD2. The V gene's germline CDR1 is SNHLY and CDR2 FYNNEI. This CDR3 spans 16 amino acids. With V trimmed by 7 bases and J by 3 bases, 14 bases remained unmatched. CDR3 DNA sequence: TGTGCCAGCATGATAGGTAGGACTAGCAGGCACTACGAGCAGTACTTC. It encodes CASMIGRTSRHYEQYF.

In this sample, this clone turned up once. V gene TRBV15 combines with J gene TRBJ2-1, with no clear D. Germline-derived CDR1 and CDR2 are LNHNV and YYDKDF (reference sequence). This CDR3 contains 11 residues. V was trimmed by 0 bases and J by 12 bases, leaving 6 bases between them. The CDR3 is CATSREFLQFF. The CDR3 DNA is TGTGCCACCAGCAGAGAATTTCTGCAGTTCTTC.

This clone was picked up one time. The chain has TRBV5-1 and TRBJ1-1, with D maybe TRBD1 (6 bases). Trimming took off 4 bases at V and 8 bases at J, with 12 bases between the two ends. This CDR3 spans 12 amino acids. CDR1 SGHRS and CDR2 YFSETQ come from the germline V gene. CDR3 in amino acids: CASSIQGNEAFF. The CDR3 coding sequence is TGCGCCAGCAGCATTCAGGGGAACGAAGCTTTCTTT.

V and J are TRBV3-1 (or the pseudogene TRBV3-2) and TRBJ2-3; TRBD2 matches at 10 bases. The CDR3 loop spans 16 amino acids. Per the germline V gene, CDR1 is LGHDT and CDR2 is YNNKEL (reference sequence). J was trimmed by 4 bases and V by 3 bases; bases with no gene match: 7. Here the CDR3 reads CASSQRTSGIPDTQYF. CDR3 bases: TGTGCCAGCAGCCAGCGTACTAGCGGGATTCCAGATACGCAGTATTTT.

The chain has TRBV18 and TRBJ2-3; TRBD2 matches at 7 bases. Germline assignment: CDR1 KGHSH and CDR2 LQKENI. The trim removed 0 bases at V and 4 bases at J, leaving 7 bases unmatched. The CDR3 sequence is 16 residues long. CDR3 sequence: CASSPPFAGASDTQYF. CDR3 DNA: TGTGCCAGCTCACCACCATTCGCGGGAGCTTCAGATACGCAGTATTTT. Filled out from reference TRBV18 and TRBJ2-3, the complete variable domain reads NAGVMQNPRHLVRRRGQEARLRCSPMKGHSHVYWYRQLPEEGLKFMVYLQKENIIDESGMPKERFSAEFPKEGPSILRIQQVVRGDSAAYFCASSPPFAGASDTQYFGPGTRLTVL.

This sequence joins TRBV18 and TRBJ2-7; 11 bases are a match to TRBD2. The CDR3 loop spans 15 amino acids. Losses at the gene ends were 5 bases for V and 1 base for J; bases not matched to a gene: 4. In germline, CDR1 is KGHSH, CDR2 LQKENI. This chain's CDR3 is CASSETSGMSYEQYF. The CDR3, as DNA: TGTGCCAGCTCAGAGACTAGCGGGATGTCCTACGAGCAGTACTTC.

This clone was seen just once. V gene TRBV7-9 combines with J gene TRBJ1-1; D call uncertain. V was cut by 11 bases and J by 1 base, with 14 bases left in between. Germline V CDR1 and CDR2: SEHNR, FQNEAQ (reference sequence). This CDR3 has 13 residues. The CDR3 coding sequence is TGTGCCCGGGAGGCATTCGAGAACACTGAAGCTTTCTTT. It specifies CAREAFENTEAFF.

V gene TRBV2 combines with J gene TRBJ2-3, with 8 bases fitting TRBD1. This CDR3 has 15 amino acids. Trimming removed 5 bases from V and 2 bases from J; junction bases left unmatched: 6. Germline V lookup: CDR1 SNHLY, CDR2 FYNNEI. The CDR3 DNA follows: TGTGCCAGCAGTTTCAGGGGGCGCTCCACAGATACGCAGTATTTT. Translating it yields CASSFRGRSTDTQYF. The variable domain in full, with the rest retrieved from reference TRBV2 and TRBJ2-3, is EPEVTQTPSHQVTQMGQEVILRCVPISNHLYFYWYRQILGQKVEFLVSFYNNEISEKSEIFDDQFSVERPDGSNFTLKIRSTKLEDSAMYFCASSFRGRSTDTQYFGPGTRLTVL.

The chain uses TRBV6-1 and TRBJ1-3; D may be TRBD1 (6 bases). The CDR3 runs 16 residues. The germline V and J ends were trimmed by 4 bases and 4 bases, with 17 bases remaining between them. Germline values: CDR1 MNHNS, CDR2 SASEGT. In DNA, the CDR3 is TGTGCCAGCAGTGGGGGGCCGACAGGCGCAGGAAACACCATATATTTT. This sequence encodes CASSGGPTGAGNTIYF.